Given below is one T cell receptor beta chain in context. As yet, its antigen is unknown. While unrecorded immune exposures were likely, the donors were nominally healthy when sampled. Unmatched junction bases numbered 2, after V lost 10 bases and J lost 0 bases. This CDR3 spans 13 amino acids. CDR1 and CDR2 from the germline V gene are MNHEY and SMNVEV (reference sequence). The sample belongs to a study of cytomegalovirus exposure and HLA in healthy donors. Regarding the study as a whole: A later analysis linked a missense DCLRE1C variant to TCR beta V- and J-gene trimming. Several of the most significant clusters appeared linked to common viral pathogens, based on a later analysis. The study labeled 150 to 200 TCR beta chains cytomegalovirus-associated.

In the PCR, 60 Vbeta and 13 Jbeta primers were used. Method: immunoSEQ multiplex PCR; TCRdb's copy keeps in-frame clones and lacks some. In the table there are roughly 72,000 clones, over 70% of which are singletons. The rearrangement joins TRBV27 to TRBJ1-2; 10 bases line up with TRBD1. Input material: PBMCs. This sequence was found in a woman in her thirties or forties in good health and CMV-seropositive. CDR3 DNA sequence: TGTGCCACCGGGACAGGGGCTAACTATGGCTACACCTTC. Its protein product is CATGTGANYGYTF.